The 29 T cell receptor beta chains presented below share a single source sample, sequenced in a study of brain T cells in children with intractable seizures. Using immunoSEQ multiplex PCR, the repertoire was profiled, and TCRdb retains in-frame clones only, with some absent. The sample shows 300,000 to 400,000 clones, 93% of them seen only once. Time point of the sample: blood from clinic visit 5 months post-surgery; TSC patient then seizure free. This sample comprised peripheral blood, obtained approximately 5 months after surgery. The receptors shown here come from a boy in the first two years of life with tuberous sclerosis and intractable seizures.

The chain is built from TRBV5-6 and TRBJ2-2; D not resolved. CDR1 is SGHDT, CDR2 YYEEEE, per germline. There are 14 residues in the CDR3. Trimming pared 4 bases from V and 7 bases from J, leaving 14 bases between. The chain's CDR3 is CASSIAAVNGELFF. CDR3 in DNA: TGTGCCAGCAGCATCGCGGCCGTAAACGGGGAGCTGTTTTTT.

The chain employs TRBV19 and TRBJ1-3; D remains ambiguous. The length of the CDR3 is 17 residues. The germline V gene has CDR1 LNHDA and CDR2 SQIVND (reference sequence). V lost 2 bases to trimming and J lost 0 bases, with 14 bases between them. The CDR3 bases are TGTGCCAGTAGTATAAGGGCAGGAGGGTACTCTGGAAACACCATATATTTT. Translated: CASSIRAGGYSGNTIYF.

The CDR3 DNA sequence: TGTGCCAGCAGTTATCAAGCGGTAGTGGGGAGGGCCCAGTACTTC. As protein: CASSYQAVVGRAQYF. V is TRBV7-6 and J is TRBJ2-5; 7 bases align to TRBD2. Trimming removed 6 bases from V and 9 bases from J; junction bases left unmatched: 16. The germline V gene has CDR1 SGHVS and CDR2 FNYEAQ. This CDR3 comprises 15 residues. Together with reference TRBV7-6 and TRBJ2-5, the CDR3 gives the full variable domain: GAGVSQSPRYKVTKRGQDVALRCDPISGHVSLYWYRQALGQGPEFLTYFNYEAQQDKSGLPNDRFSAERPEGSISTLTIQRTEQRDSAMYRCASSYQAVVGRAQYFGPGTRLLVL.

The rearrangement joins TRBV10-3 to TRBJ1-4; D possibly corresponds to TRBD1 (6 bases). V lost 3 bases and J 4 bases, leaving 12 bases between the germline ends. This CDR3 is 15 amino acids long. The germline V gene has CDR1 ENHRY and CDR2 SYGVKD. CDR3 residues: CAISESQGFNEKLFF. The CDR3, as DNA: TGTGCCATCAGTGAATCACAGGGATTTAATGAAAAACTGTTTTTT.

J is TRBJ1-6 and V is TRBV3-1 (or the pseudogene TRBV3-2); D call uncertain. The CDR3 runs 15 residues. Germline CDR1 and CDR2: LGHDT and YNNKEL (reference sequence). Between the trimmed V and J ends, which lost 5 bases and 5 bases, there was a span of 13 bases. The DNA of the CDR3 is TGTGCCAGCAGCGTCAATCAGGAGAATAATTCACCCCTCCACTTT. This codes for CASSVNQENNSPLHF.

CDR3 nucleotide sequence: TGTGCCAGCAGCGTCCCTCTCCACAATGAGCAGTTCTTC. It specifies CASSVPLHNEQFF. The chain uses TRBV7-3 and TRBJ2-1; unclear D gene. The CDR3 has 13 residues. Trimming left V 5 bases short and J 5 bases short, with 10 bases between. Germline assignment: CDR1 SGHTA and CDR2 FQGTGA.

The gene calls are TRBV9 and TRBJ1-4; D uncertain. Germline CDR1 SGDLS, CDR2 YYNGEE. Trimming removed 4 bases at V and 0 bases at J, with 13 bases between. The CDR3 is 16 residues long. CDR3 DNA sequence: TGTGCCAGCAGCCGACCGTCGGGGACAACTAATGAAAAACTGTTTTTT. Translation: CASSRPSGTTNEKLFF.

The V call is TRBV21-1, the J call TRBJ1-5. TRBV21-1 represents a pseudogene. The CDR3 runs 11 residues. The CDR3 region is CASGSNQPQHF. For the CDR3, the DNA is TGTGCCAGCGGGAGCAATCAGCCCCAGCATTTT.

The chain is built from TRBV6-5 and TRBJ1-2; tentative D call: TRBD1 (6 bases). The CDR3 has 14 amino acids. The germline V and J ends were trimmed by 6 bases and 7 bases, with 18 bases remaining between them. Germline CDR1 MNHEY, CDR2 SVGAGI. The CDR3 spells CASRPSGQYGGYTF. The CDR3 DNA sequence: TGTGCCAGCAGGCCCAGTGGACAGTACGGTGGCTACACCTTC.

The CDR3 loop reads CASSARGTPSIWSNQPQHF. The CDR3 DNA follows: TGTGCTAGCTCAGCGAGGGGAACCCCATCGATCTGGAGCAATCAGCCCCAGCATTTT. This sequence joins TRBV12-5 and TRBJ1-5; tentative D call: TRBD1 (5 bases). Germline V gene sequence: CDR1 LGHNT, CDR2 FRNRAP. CDR3 length equals 19 residues. V was clipped by 9 bases and J by 1 base, with 28 bases between them.

The chain recombines TRBV6-6 with TRBJ1-5; D ambiguous. V lost 4 bases to trimming and J lost 6 bases, with 7 bases between them. This CDR3 comprises 12 residues. The germline V gene has CDR1 MNHNY and CDR2 SVGAGI (reference sequence). The CDR3 bases are TGTGCCAGCAGTTTACCCTCTCAGCCCCAGCATTTT. Protein sequence: CASSLPSQPQHF.

This chain links TRBV2 with TRBJ2-3, with D unclear. CDR3 length: 15 residues. Germline V gives CDR1 SNHLY, CDR2 FYNNEI. Trimming cost V 7 bases and J 1 base, with 15 bases left between them. The DNA for the CDR3 is TGTGCCAGCAAGTCGACCCCCTGGGGCACAGATACGCAGTATTTT. Translated, it gives CASKSTPWGTDTQYF.

Here the CDR3 reads CASSQDTLAKNIQYF. CDR3 sequence (DNA): TGTGCCAGCAGCCAAGACACCTTAGCCAAAAACATTCAGTACTTC. This chain links TRBV4-2 with TRBJ2-4; D is ambiguous. V lost 0 bases and J 0 bases, leaving 6 bases between the germline ends. CDR3 length: 15 amino acids. Germline V CDR1 and CDR2: LGHNA, YNFKEQ.

The chain links TRBV29-1 to TRBJ1-5, with TRBD1 matching over 10 bases. Per germline, CDR1 SQVTM and CDR2 ANQGSEA. V lost 0 bases to trimming and J lost 10 bases; unmatched junction nucleotides: 6. The CDR3 runs 14 residues. CDR3 nucleotides: TGCAGCGTTGAAGATGGGACAGGGGATGGACCCCAGCATTTT. The encoded protein is CSVEDGTGDGPQHF.

V gene TRBV30 combines with J gene TRBJ2-5, with D perhaps matching TRBD2 (5 bases). Trimming shortened V by 2 bases and J by 1 base, and 8 bases separated the two germline ends. CDR1 is GTSNPN, CDR2 SVGIG, per germline (reference sequence). This CDR3 has 13 residues. The CDR3 loop reads CAWSTGIQETQYF. CDR3 DNA: TGTGCCTGGAGTACGGGGATCCAAGAGACCCAGTACTTC.

This chain joins TRBV30 and TRBJ1-2; no firm D call. V was trimmed by 4 bases and J by 6 bases, leaving 12 bases between them. Germline CDR1 is GTSNPN and CDR2 is SVGIG (reference sequence). The CDR3 sequence is 12 residues long. The DNA of the CDR3 is TGTGCCTGGAAACTATCCGGGGATGGCTACACCTTC. Amino acid sequence: CAWKLSGDGYTF.

The chain recombines TRBV7-5 with TRBJ2-1; the table's D call, TRBD2, has no DNA check behind it. TRBV7-5 is assigned pseudogene status. This CDR3 region has 16 residues. The CDR3 nucleotides are TGTGCCAGAAGCTTAGGGGCGGGAGGCTCCTACAATGAGCAGTTCTTC. Encoded protein: CARSLGAGGSYNEQFF.

This clone has only one observation. This chain uses TRBV11-2 with TRBJ1-6; TRBD1 matches 7 bases. With V trimmed by 6 bases and J by 6 bases, 11 bases remained unmatched. CDR3 size: 16 residues. Germline CDR1 is SGHAT and CDR2 is FQNNGV. The CDR3 here is CASSLTKGARNSPLHF. CDR3 nucleotides: TGTGCCAGCAGTCTGACTAAGGGGGCACGTAATTCACCCCTCCACTTT. Drawing the rest from reference TRBV11-2 and TRBJ1-6, the complete variable domain is EAGVAQSPRYKIIEKRQSVAFWCNPISGHATLYWYQQILGQGPKLLIQFQNNGVVDDSQLPKDRFSAERLKGVDSTLKIQPAKLEDSAVYLCASSLTKGARNSPLHFGNGTRLTVT.

The chain recombines TRBV5-1 with TRBJ2-2, with D tentatively TRBD1 or TRBD2 (5 bases each). Germline lookup yields CDR1 SGHRS and CDR2 YFSETQ. The CDR3 sequence is 16 residues long. Trimming took 7 bases from V and 1 from J, leaving 17 bases between them. CDR3 residues: CASAPSGTGNTGELFF. CDR3 DNA: TGCGCCAGCGCCCCATCAGGGACGGGGAACACCGGGGAGCTGTTTTTT.

This clone was seen only once. The gene calls are TRBV15 and TRBJ1-1; possible D gene TRBD1, 5 bases. Germline V gene sequence: CDR1 LNHNV, CDR2 YYDKDF (reference sequence). The CDR3 covers 15 residues. V was shortened by 2 bases and J by 8 bases, with 18 bases between the two germline ends. The DNA for the CDR3 is TGTGCCACCAGCAGACCGAACGAGCAGGGCCCCGAAGCTTTCTTT. It encodes CATSRPNEQGPEAFF.

This rearrangement joins TRBV18 to TRBJ1-3; D is possibly TRBD1 (6 bases). V was trimmed by 1 base and J by 4 bases, leaving 14 bases between them. This CDR3 is 16 amino acids long. Germline V lookup: CDR1 KGHSH, CDR2 LQKENI. For the CDR3, the DNA is TGTGCCAGCTCACCACTTGAGCGGGGGCGCGGAAACACCATATATTTT. Amino acids: CASSPLERGRGNTIYF.

The chain combines TRBV11-1 with TRBJ1-1; D gene ambiguous. The CDR3 spans 14 residues. In germline, CDR1 is SGHAT, CDR2 FQDESV (reference sequence). Trimming stripped 7 bases from V and 5 bases from J, with 17 bases between. In nucleotides, the CDR3 is TGTGCCAGCAAGGGTCGGGTAAAGGAGACTGAAGCTTTCTTT. Protein product: CASKGRVKETEAFF.

The rearrangement joins TRBV2 to TRBJ2-1; 10 bases align to TRBD2. CDR3 length equals 15 residues. Unmatched junction bases numbered 9, after V lost 6 bases and J lost 7 bases. From germline, CDR1 is SNHLY and CDR2 FYNNEI. The CDR3 coding sequence is TGTGCCAGCAGAAGATTAGCGGGGGGCAGGAATGAGCAGTTCTTC. Its protein product is CASRRLAGGRNEQFF.

The chain employs TRBV2 and TRBJ2-7, with 10 bases lining up with TRBD2. This CDR3 comprises 16 residues. Germline V gene lookup returns CDR1 SNHLY and CDR2 FYNNEI. J lost 3 bases, V lost 3 bases, and 8 bases had no gene match. The CDR3 sequence: CASSDPLAGRYYEQYF. Written as DNA, the CDR3 is TGTGCCAGCAGTGACCCACTAGCGGGGAGGTACTACGAGCAGTACTTC. Full variable domain (remainder filled in from reference TRBV2 and TRBJ2-7): EPEVTQTPSHQVTQMGQEVILRCVPISNHLYFYWYRQILGQKVEFLVSFYNNEISEKSEIFDDQFSVERPDGSNFTLKIRSTKLEDSAMYFCASSDPLAGRYYEQYFGPGTRLTVT.

The genes are TRBV7-8 and TRBJ1-1; TRBD1 might be the D (5 bases). Trimming cost V 5 bases and J 7 bases, with 17 bases left between them. Looked up from germline, CDR1 is SGHVS and CDR2 is FQNEAQ. This CDR3 is built from 14 residues. CDR3 protein: CASSPVGVVGEAFF. The CDR3 coding sequence is TGTGCCAGCAGCCCTGTGGGGGTGGTAGGTGAAGCTTTCTTT.

This sequence joins TRBV12-5 and TRBJ1-2; D is perhaps TRBD1 (5 bases). Deletions cut 9 bases from V and 2 bases from J, with 7 bases between. The germline gives CDR1 LGHNT, CDR2 FRNRAP. The CDR3 is 11 residues long. As DNA, the CDR3 is TGTGCTAGGGGACCCAACTATGGCTACACCTTC. This gives the protein CARGPNYGYTF.

V is TRBV6-5 and J is TRBJ2-3; D is perhaps TRBD1 (5 bases). This CDR3 is built from 13 residues. V was pared by 5 bases and J by 6 bases, with 12 bases between. Germline V CDR1 and CDR2: MNHEY, SVGAGI. Here the CDR3 reads CASSQGFGDTQYF. The CDR3 coding sequence is TGTGCCAGCAGTCAGGGATTTGGTGATACGCAGTATTTT.

The V and J genes are TRBV30 and TRBJ2-2; 9 bases line up with TRBD2. Germline values: CDR1 GTSNPN, CDR2 SVGIG (reference sequence). V was clipped by 3 bases and J by 7 bases; unmatched bases: 12. The CDR3 has 16 amino acids. The CDR3 coding sequence is TGTGCCTGGAGCGAAGGGAGCGGGGGGTTCGTCGGGGAGCTGTTTTTT. Its translation is CAWSEGSGGFVGELFF.

The V call is TRBV7-6, the J call TRBJ1-6; D is perhaps TRBD1 (5 bases). This CDR3 is 15 amino acids long. The germline CDR1 and CDR2 sequences are SGHVS and FNYEAQ. V was pared by 4 bases and J by 7 bases, with 14 bases between. The CDR3 coding sequence is TGTGCCAGCAGCTGGGACGGGGCTACCAATTCACCCCTCCACTTT. As protein: CASSWDGATNSPLHF.